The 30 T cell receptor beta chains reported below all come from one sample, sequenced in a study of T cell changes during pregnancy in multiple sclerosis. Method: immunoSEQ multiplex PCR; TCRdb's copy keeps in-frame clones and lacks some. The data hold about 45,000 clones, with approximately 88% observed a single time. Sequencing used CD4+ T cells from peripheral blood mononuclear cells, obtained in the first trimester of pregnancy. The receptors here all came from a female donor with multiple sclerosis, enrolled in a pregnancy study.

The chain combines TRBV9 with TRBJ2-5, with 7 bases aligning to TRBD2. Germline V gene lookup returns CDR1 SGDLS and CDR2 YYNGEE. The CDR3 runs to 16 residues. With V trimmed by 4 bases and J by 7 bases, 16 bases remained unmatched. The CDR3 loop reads CASSTTPRQTGGTQYF. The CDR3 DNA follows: TGTGCCAGCAGCACAACCCCCAGACAGACGGGGGGGACCCAGTACTTC. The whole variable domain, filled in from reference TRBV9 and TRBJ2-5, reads DSGVTQTPKHLITATGQRVTLRCSPRSGDLSVYWYQQSLDQGLQFLIQYYNGEERAKGNILERFSAQQFPDLHSELNLSSLELGDSALYFCASSTTPRQTGGTQYFGPGTRLLVL.

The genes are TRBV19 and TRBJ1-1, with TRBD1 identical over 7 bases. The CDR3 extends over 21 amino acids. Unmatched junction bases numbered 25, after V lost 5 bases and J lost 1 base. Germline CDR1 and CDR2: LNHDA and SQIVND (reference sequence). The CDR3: CASSSRDRGLRAGIKNTEAFF. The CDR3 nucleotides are TGTGCCAGTAGTTCGCGGGACAGAGGGCTGAGGGCCGGAATAAAGAACACTGAAGCTTTCTTT.

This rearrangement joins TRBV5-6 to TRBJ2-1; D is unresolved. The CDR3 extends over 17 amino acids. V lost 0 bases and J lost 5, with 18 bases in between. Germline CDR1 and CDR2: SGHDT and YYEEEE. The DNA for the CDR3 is TGTGCCAGCAGCTTGGGTCTCGTTCAGCGCTCAAACAATGAGCAGTTCTTC. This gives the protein CASSLGLVQRSNNEQFF.

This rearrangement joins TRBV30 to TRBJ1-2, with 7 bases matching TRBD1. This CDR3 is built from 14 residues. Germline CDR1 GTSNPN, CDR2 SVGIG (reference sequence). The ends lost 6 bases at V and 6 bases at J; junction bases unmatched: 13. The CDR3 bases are TGTGCCTGCTACTTATTACAGGGGAGCGATGGCTACACCTTC. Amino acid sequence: CACYLLQGSDGYTF.

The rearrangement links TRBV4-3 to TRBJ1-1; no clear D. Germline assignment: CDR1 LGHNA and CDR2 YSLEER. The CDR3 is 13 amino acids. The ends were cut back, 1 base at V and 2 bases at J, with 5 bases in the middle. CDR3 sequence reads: CASSQVRNTEAFF. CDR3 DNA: TGCGCCAGCAGCCAAGTGCGAAACACTGAAGCTTTCTTT.

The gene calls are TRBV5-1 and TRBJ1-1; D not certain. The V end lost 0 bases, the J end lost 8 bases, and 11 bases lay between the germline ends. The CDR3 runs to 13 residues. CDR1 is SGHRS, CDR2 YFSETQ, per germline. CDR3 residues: CASSLAAEYEAFF. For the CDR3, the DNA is TGCGCCAGCAGCTTGGCCGCGGAATACGAAGCTTTCTTT.

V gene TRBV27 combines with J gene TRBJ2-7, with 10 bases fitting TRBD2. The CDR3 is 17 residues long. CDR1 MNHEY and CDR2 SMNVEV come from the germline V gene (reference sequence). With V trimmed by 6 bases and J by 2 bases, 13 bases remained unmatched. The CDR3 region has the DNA TGTGCCAGCAGGAAATCAGGATCAGCGGGAGGGCCCTACGAGCAGTACTTC. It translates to CASRKSGSAGGPYEQYF.

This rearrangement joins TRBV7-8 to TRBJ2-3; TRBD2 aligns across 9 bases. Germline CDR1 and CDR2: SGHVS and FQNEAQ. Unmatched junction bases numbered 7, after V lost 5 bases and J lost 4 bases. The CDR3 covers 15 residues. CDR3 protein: CASSISGREADTQYF. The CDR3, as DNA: TGTGCCAGCAGCATTAGCGGGAGAGAGGCAGATACGCAGTATTTT.

DNA for the CDR3: TGTGCCAGCAAACGAGAGGACGAGGACAGGCAGTACTTC. Amino acids: CASKREDEDRQYF. The chain links TRBV11-3 to TRBJ2-7, with D possibly matching TRBD1 (6 bases). The germline CDR1 and CDR2 sequences are SGHNT and YENEEA. The CDR3 loop spans 13 amino acids. Trimming shortened V by 7 bases and J by 9 bases, and 19 bases separated the two germline ends.

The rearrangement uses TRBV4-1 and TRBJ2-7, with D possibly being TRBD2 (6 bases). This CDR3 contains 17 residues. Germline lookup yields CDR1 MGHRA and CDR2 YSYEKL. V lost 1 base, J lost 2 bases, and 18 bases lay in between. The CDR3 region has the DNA TGCGCCAGCAGCCAAGTCAGCTTGGGACTTGAACCCTACGAGCAGTACTTC. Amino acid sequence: CASSQVSLGLEPYEQYF.

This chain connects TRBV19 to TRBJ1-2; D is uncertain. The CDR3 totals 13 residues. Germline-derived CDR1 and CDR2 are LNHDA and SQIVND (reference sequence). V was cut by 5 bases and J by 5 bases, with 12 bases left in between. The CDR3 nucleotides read TGTGCCAGTAGTCAGCGCTCAATATATGGCTACACCTTC. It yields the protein CASSQRSIYGYTF.

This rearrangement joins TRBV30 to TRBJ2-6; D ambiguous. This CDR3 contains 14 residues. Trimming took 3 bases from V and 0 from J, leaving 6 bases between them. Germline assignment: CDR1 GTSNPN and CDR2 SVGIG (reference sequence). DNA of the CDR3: TGTGCCTGGAGGAGCCGCTCTGGGGCCAACGTCCTGACTTTC. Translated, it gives CAWRSRSGANVLTF.

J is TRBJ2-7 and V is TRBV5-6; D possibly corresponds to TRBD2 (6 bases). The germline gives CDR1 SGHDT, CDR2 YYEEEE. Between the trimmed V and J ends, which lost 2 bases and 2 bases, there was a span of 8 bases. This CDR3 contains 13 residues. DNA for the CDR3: TGTGCCAGCAGCTTTCCTAGCGCCTACGAGCAGTACTTC. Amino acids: CASSFPSAYEQYF.

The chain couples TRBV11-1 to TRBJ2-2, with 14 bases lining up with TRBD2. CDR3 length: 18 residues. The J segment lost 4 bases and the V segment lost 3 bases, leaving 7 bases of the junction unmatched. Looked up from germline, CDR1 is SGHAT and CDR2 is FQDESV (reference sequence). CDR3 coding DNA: TGTGCCAGCAGCTTCGGACTAGCGGGAGGTGGGCGCACCGGGGAGCTGTTTTTT. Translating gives CASSFGLAGGGRTGELFF.

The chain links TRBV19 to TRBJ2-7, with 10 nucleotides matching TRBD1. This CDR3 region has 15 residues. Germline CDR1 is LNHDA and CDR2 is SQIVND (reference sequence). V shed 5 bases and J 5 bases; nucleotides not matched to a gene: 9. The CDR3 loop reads CASSPAGQGLNEQYF. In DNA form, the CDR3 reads TGTGCCAGTAGTCCGGCGGGACAGGGGTTGAACGAGCAGTACTTC.

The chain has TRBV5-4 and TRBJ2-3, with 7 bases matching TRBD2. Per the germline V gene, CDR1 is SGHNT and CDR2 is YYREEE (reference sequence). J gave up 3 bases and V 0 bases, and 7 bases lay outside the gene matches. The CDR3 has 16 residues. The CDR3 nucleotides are TGTGCCAGCAGCTTGGCGGCTAGCGGATTTACAGATACGCAGTATTTT. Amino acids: CASSLAASGFTDTQYF.

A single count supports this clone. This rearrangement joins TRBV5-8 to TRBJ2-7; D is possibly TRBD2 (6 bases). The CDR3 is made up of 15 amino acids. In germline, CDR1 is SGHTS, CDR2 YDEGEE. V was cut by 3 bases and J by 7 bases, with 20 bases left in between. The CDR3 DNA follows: TGTGCCAGCAGCTCCAGGAGGGGACGGTCGTTGGAGCAGTACTTC. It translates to CASSSRRGRSLEQYF.

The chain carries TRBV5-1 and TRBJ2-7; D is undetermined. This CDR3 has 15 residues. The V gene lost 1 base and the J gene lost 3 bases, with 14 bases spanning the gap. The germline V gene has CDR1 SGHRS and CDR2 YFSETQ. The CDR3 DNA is TGCGCCAGCAGCTTGAGCGCCAGACCCAACTACGAGCAGTACTTC. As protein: CASSLSARPNYEQYF.

In DNA, the CDR3 is TGTGCCTGGAGTGAACAGGGGTCTTTAGTTGAAAAACTGTTTTTT. Protein: CAWSEQGSLVEKLFF. This chain links TRBV30 with TRBJ1-4, with 7 bases lining up with TRBD1. CDR1 is GTSNPN, CDR2 SVGIG, per germline (reference sequence). V shed 1 base and J 7 bases; nucleotides not matched to a gene: 9. The CDR3 is 15 residues long.

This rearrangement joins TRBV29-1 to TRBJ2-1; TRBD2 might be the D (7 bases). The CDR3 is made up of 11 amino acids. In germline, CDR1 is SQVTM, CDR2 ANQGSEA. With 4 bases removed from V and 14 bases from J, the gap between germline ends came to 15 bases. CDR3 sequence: CSVVGAAGEFF. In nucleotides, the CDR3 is TGCAGCGTTGTGGGGGCGGCGGGGGAGTTCTTC.

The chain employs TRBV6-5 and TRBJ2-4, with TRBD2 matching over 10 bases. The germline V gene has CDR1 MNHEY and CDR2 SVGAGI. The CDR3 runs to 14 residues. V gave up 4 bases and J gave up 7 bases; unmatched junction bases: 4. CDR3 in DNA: TGTGCCAGCAGTTTGCTAGCGGGAGAGAACATTCAGTACTTC. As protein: CASSLLAGENIQYF.

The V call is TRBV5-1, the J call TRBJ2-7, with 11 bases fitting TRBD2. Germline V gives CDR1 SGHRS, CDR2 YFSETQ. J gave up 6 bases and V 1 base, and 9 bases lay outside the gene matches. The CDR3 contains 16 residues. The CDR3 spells CASSLSSGRLWIEQYF. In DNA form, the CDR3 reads TGCGCCAGCAGCTTGTCTAGCGGGAGGTTATGGATCGAGCAGTACTTC.

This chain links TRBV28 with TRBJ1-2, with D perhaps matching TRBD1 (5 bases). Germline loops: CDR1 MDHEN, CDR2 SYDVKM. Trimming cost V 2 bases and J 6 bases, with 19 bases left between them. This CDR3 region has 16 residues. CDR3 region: CASSLPGRRGAHGYTF. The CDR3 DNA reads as TGTGCCAGCAGTTTACCCGGTCGAAGGGGTGCCCATGGCTACACCTTC.

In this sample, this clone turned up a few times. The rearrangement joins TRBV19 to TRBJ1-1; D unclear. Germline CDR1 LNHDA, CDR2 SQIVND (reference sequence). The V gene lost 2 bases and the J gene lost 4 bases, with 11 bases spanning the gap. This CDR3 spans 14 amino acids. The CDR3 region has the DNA TGTGCCAGTAGTATATCTTTAGTAACCACTGAAGCTTTCTTT. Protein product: CASSISLVTTEAFF.

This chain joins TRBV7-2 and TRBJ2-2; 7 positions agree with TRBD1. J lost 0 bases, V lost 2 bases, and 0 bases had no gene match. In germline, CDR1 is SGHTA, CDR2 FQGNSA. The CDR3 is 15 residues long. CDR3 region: CASSLTGANTGELFF. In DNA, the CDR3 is TGTGCCAGCAGCTTAACAGGGGCGAACACCGGGGAGCTGTTTTTT.

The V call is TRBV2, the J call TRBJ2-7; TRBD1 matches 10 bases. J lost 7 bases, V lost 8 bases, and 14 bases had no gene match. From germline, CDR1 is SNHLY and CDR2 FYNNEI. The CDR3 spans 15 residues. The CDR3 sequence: CASAVIDRGLGEQYF. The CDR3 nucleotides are TGTGCCAGCGCGGTTATTGACAGGGGGCTTGGGGAGCAGTACTTC. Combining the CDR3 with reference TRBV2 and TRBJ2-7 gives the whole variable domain EPEVTQTPSHQVTQMGQEVILRCVPISNHLYFYWYRQILGQKVEFLVSFYNNEISEKSEIFDDQFSVERPDGSNFTLKIRSTKLEDSAMYFCASAVIDRGLGEQYFGPGTRLTVT.

The CDR3 coding sequence is TGTGCCAGCAGCCCCCGACTAGCGGGAGAGGGTGCGAAAGAGACCCAGTACTTC. As protein: CASSPRLAGEGAKETQYF. This chain connects TRBV9 to TRBJ2-5, with 12 positions matching TRBD2. The CDR3 is 18 residues long. J gave up 3 bases and V 4 bases, and 13 bases lay outside the gene matches. Germline V gives CDR1 SGDLS, CDR2 YYNGEE. Filled out from reference TRBV9 and TRBJ2-5, the complete variable domain reads DSGVTQTPKHLITATGQRVTLRCSPRSGDLSVYWYQQSLDQGLQFLIQYYNGEERAKGNILERFSAQQFPDLHSELNLSSLELGDSALYFCASSPRLAGEGAKETQYFGPGTRLLVL.

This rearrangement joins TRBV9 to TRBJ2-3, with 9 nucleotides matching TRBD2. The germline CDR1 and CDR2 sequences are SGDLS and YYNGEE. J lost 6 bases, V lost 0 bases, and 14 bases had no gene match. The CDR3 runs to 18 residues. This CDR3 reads CASSVGTGVAGVADTQYF. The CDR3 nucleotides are TGTGCCAGCAGCGTAGGCACAGGGGTAGCGGGAGTAGCTGATACGCAGTATTTT.

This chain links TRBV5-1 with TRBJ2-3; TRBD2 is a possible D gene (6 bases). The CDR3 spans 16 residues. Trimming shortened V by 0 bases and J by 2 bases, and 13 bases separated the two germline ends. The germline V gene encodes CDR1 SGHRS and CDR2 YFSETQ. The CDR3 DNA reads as TGCGCCAGCAGCTTGGTGTTGCGGGATGACACAGATACGCAGTATTTT. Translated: CASSLVLRDDTDTQYF.

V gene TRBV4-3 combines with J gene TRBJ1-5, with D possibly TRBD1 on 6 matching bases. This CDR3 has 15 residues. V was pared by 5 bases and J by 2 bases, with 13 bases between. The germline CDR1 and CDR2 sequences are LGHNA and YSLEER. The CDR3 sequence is CASSDRHRGNQPQHF. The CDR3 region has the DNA TGCGCCAGCAGCGACAGGCACAGGGGCAATCAGCCCCAGCATTTT.